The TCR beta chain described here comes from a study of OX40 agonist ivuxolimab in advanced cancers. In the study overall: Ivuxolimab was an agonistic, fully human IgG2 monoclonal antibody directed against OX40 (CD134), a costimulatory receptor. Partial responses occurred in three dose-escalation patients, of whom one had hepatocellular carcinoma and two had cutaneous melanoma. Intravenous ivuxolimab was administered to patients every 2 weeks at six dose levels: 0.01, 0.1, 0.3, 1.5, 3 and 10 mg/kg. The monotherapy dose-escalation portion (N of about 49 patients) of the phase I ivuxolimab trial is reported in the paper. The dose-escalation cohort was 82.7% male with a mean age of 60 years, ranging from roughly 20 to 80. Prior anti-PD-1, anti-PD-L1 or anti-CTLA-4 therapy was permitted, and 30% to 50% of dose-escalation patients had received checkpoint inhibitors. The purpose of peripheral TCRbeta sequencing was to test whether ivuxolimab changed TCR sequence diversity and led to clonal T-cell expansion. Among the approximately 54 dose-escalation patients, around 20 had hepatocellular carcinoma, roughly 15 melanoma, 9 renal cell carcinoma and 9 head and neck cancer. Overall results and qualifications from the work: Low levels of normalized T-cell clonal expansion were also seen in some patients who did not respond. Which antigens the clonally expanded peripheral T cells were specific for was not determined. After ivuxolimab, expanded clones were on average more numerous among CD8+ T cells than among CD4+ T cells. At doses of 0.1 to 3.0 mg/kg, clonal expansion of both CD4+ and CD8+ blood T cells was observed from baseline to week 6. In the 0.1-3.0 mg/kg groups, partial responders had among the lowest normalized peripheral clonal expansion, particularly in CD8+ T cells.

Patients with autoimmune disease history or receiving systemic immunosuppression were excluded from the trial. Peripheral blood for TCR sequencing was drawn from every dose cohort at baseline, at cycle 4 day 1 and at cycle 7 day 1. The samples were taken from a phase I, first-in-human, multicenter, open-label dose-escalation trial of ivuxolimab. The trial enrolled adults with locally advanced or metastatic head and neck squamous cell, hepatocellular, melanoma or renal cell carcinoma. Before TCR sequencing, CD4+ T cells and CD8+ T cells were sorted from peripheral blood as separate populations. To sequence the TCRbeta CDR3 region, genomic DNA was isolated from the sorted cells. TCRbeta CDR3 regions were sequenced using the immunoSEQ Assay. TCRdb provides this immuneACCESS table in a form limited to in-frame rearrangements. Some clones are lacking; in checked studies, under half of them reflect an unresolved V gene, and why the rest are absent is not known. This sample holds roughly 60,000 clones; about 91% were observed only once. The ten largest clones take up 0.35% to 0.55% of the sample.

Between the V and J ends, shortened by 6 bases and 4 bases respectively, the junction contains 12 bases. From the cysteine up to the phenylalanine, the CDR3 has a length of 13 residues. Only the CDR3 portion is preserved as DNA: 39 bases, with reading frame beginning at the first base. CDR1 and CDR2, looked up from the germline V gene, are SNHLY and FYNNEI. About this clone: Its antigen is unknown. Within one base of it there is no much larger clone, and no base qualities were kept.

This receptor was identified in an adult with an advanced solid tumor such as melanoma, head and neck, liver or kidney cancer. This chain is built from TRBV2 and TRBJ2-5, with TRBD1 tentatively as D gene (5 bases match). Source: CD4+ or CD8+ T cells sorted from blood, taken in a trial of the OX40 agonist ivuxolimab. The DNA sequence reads TGTGCCAGCAGGCAGGGTTCCGGAGAGACCCAGTACTTC. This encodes CASRQGSGETQYF. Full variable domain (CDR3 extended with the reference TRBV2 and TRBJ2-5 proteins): EPEVTQTPSHQVTQMGQEVILRCVPISNHLYFYWYRQILGQKVEFLVSFYNNEISEKSEIFDDQFSVERPDGSNFTLKIRSTKLEDSAMYFCASRQGSGETQYFGPGTRLLVL.